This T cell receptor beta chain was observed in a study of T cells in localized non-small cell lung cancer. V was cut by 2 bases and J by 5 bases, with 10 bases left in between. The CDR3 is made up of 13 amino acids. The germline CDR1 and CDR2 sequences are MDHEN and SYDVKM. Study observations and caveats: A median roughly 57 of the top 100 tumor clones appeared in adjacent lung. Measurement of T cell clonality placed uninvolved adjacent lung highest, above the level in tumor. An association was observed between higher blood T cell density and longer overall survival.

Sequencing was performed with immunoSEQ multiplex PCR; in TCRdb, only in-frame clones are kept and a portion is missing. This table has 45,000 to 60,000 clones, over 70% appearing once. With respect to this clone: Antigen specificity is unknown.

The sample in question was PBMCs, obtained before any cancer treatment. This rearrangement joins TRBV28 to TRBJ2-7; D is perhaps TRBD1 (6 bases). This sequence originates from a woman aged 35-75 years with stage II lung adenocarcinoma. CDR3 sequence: CASSLGQLDEQYF. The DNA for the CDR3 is TGTGCCAGCAGTTTAGGACAGTTGGACGAGCAGTACTTC.